These 21 T cell receptor beta chains originate from one sample sequenced in a study of neoadjuvant nivolumab and ipilimumab in lung cancer. TCRdb's table, derived via immunoSEQ multiplex PCR, lists solely in-frame clones and lacks some. The sample carries about 7,300 clones, around 85% recorded once. The sample here was tumor tissue, taken after neoadjuvant nivolumab, alone or with ipilimumab, at or shortly before surgery. Receptors were obtained from an adult with non-small cell lung cancer.

The chain couples TRBV5-5 to TRBJ2-7; TRBD1 might be the D (6 bases). Between the trimmed V and J ends, which lost 3 bases and 5 bases, there was a span of 18 bases. The germline CDR1 and CDR2 sequences are SGHKS and YYEKEE (reference sequence). This CDR3 is built from 15 residues. CDR3 in amino acids: CASSSIPTGSHEQYF. In DNA form, the CDR3 reads TGTGCCAGCAGCTCCATCCCGACAGGTTCCCACGAGCAGTACTTC.

The V gene is TRBV6-1, the J gene TRBJ1-5; 7 positions agree with TRBD1. Germline trimming cut 3 bases from V and 9 bases from J; bases unmatched to any gene: 14. Germline V gene lookup returns CDR1 MNHNS and CDR2 SASEGT. The CDR3 runs to 16 residues. The CDR3 region has the DNA TGTGCCAGCAGTGAGCCCAGGGGGAGGGGCCGGGGGCCCCAGCATTTT. It codes for CASSEPRGRGRGPQHF.

V is TRBV5-4 and J is TRBJ2-5; 8 bases map to TRBD2. The junction had 3 bases not matched to a gene; V was cut back by 4 bases and J by 4 bases. The CDR3 runs 13 residues. The germline gives CDR1 SGHNT, CDR2 YYREEE (reference sequence). The CDR3 sequence is CASSPGGRETQYF. Here the CDR3 DNA reads TGTGCCAGCAGCCCGGGGGGGAGAGAGACCCAGTACTTC.

In this sample, this clone turned up a few times. The V gene is TRBV18, the J gene TRBJ1-5; 7 bases fit TRBD1. The CDR3 sequence is 15 residues long. V lost 3 bases, J lost 3 bases, and 5 bases stayed unmatched. CDR1 is KGHSH, CDR2 LQKENI, per germline. This CDR3 is CASSPGQAANQPQHF. DNA of the CDR3: TGTGCCAGCTCACCCGGACAGGCCGCCAATCAGCCCCAGCATTTT.

Concerning this clone itself: One end of the junction does not line up with germline, which may come from a read error. J is TRBJ1-5 and V is TRBV18; D is uncertain. The germline CDR1 and CDR2 sequences are KGHSH and LQKENI. The CDR3 runs 13 residues. The CDR3 region is CASTPGYPQPQHF. The CDR3 DNA reads as TGTGCCAGCACACCCGGATACCCTCAGCCCCAGCATTTT. The variable domain in full, with the rest retrieved from reference TRBV18 and TRBJ1-5, is NAGVMQNPRHLVRRRGQEARLRCSPMKGHSHVYWYRQLPEEGLKFMVYLQKENIIDESGMPKERFSAEFPKEGPSILRIQQVVRGDSAAYFCASTPGYPQPQHFGDGTRLSIL.

This clone is large. CDR3 sequence reads: CAWNWGTGSTGELFF. CDR3 nucleotides: TGTGCCTGGAATTGGGGCACAGGATCCACCGGGGAGCTGTTTTTT. The gene calls are TRBV30 and TRBJ2-2; possibly TRBD1 for D (5 bases). In germline, CDR1 is GTSNPN, CDR2 SVGIG (reference sequence). This CDR3 spans 15 amino acids. With 4 bases removed from V and 4 bases from J, the gap between germline ends came to 16 bases.

The chain employs TRBV5-6 and TRBJ2-2; D may match TRBD1 or TRBD2 (5 bases each). Germline lookup yields CDR1 SGHDT and CDR2 YYEEEE. This CDR3 is 15 amino acids long. The V end was cut by 0 bases, the J end by 3 bases, with 9 bases between. The CDR3 region is CASSLALGDTGELFF. CDR3 nucleotides: TGTGCCAGCAGCTTGGCCTTGGGGGACACCGGGGAGCTGTTTTTT.

This clone has a single count. The CDR3 here is CASSQQGAVNEQFF. The CDR3 nucleotides are TGTGCCAGCAGCCAACAGGGGGCAGTTAATGAGCAGTTCTTC. The V and J genes are TRBV11-3 and TRBJ2-1, with 9 bases that match TRBD1. Trimming cost V 5 bases and J 7 bases; bases outside gene matches: 6. The CDR3 is 14 residues long. Germline values: CDR1 SGHNT, CDR2 YENEEA. Looking up the rest from reference TRBV11-3 and TRBJ2-1 gives the full variable domain: EAGVVQSPRYKIIEKKQPVAFWCNPISGHNTLYWYLQNLGQGPELLIRYENEEAVDDSQLPKDRFSAERLKGVDSTLKIQPAELGDSAVYLCASSQQGAVNEQFFGPGTRLTVL.

The CDR3 sequence is CASSLGQVARTEAFF. As DNA, the CDR3 is TGTGCCAGCAGTCTTGGACAGGTCGCGAGGACTGAAGCTTTCTTT. This chain links TRBV2 with TRBJ1-1, with 7 bases aligning to TRBD1. The CDR3 extends over 15 amino acids. Germline values: CDR1 SNHLY, CDR2 FYNNEI. With V trimmed by 5 bases and J by 5 bases, 11 bases remained unmatched. The whole variable domain, remainder taken from reference TRBV2 and TRBJ1-1, is EPEVTQTPSHQVTQMGQEVILRCVPISNHLYFYWYRQILGQKVEFLVSFYNNEISEKSEIFDDQFSVERPDGSNFTLKIRSTKLEDSAMYFCASSLGQVARTEAFFGQGTRLTVV.

This chain joins TRBV6-1 and TRBJ2-7, with 8 positions matching TRBD1. CDR1 is MNHNS and CDR2 is SASEGT in the germline V gene. The V and J ends lost 1 base and 2 bases, in that order; junction bases with no gene match: 4. CDR3 size: 15 residues. CDR3 region: CASSEVGQAAYEQYF. DNA of the CDR3: TGTGCCAGCAGTGAAGTGGGACAGGCAGCCTACGAGCAGTACTTC.

The genes are TRBV29-1 and TRBJ2-3; D is perhaps TRBD1 or TRBD2 (5 bases each). The CDR3 length is 14 residues. Trimming removed 4 bases at V and 5 bases at J, with 16 bases between. The germline gives CDR1 SQVTM, CDR2 ANQGSEA. The CDR3 region has the DNA TGCAGCGTTGCTCCGGGGACGAGAAAAGATACGCAGTATTTT. It specifies CSVAPGTRKDTQYF.

The rearrangement joins TRBV11-2 to TRBJ2-1; 10 bases fit TRBD1. CDR1 and CDR2 from the germline V gene are SGHAT and FQNNGV. This CDR3 region has 16 residues. With 5 bases clipped from V and 4 bases from J, the junction kept 8 bases outside the gene matches. The CDR3 is CASSRRQGQGYNEQFF. Written as DNA, the CDR3 is TGTGCCAGCAGCCGAAGGCAGGGACAGGGGTACAATGAGCAGTTCTTC. Looking up the rest from reference TRBV11-2 and TRBJ2-1 gives the full variable domain: EAGVAQSPRYKIIEKRQSVAFWCNPISGHATLYWYQQILGQGPKLLIQFQNNGVVDDSQLPKDRFSAERLKGVDSTLKIQPAKLEDSAVYLCASSRRQGQGYNEQFFGPGTRLTVL.

The chain recombines TRBV28 with TRBJ2-7, with D tentatively TRBD1 (5 bases). V gave up 2 bases and J gave up 3 bases, with 17 bases separating them. Germline loops: CDR1 MDHEN, CDR2 SYDVKM. The CDR3 runs 16 residues. The CDR3 spells CASSLRPGSGSYEQYF. Written as DNA, the CDR3 is TGTGCCAGCAGTTTACGCCCAGGGTCGGGTAGCTACGAGCAGTACTTC.

In this sample, this clone turned up a few times. The chain employs TRBV19 and TRBJ1-2; TRBD1 might be the D (6 bases). The CDR3 runs to 11 residues. Germline V gene data show CDR1 as LNHDA and CDR2 as SQIVND (reference sequence). V was trimmed by 9 bases and J by 4 bases, leaving 9 bases between them. CDR3 DNA sequence: TGTGCCAGCAGGACAGCCTATGGCTACACCTTC. It specifies CASRTAYGYTF.

Comment on this clone: At one boundary the junction diverges from the germline segment, which might be a read error. V usage is TRBV7-2 and J usage is TRBJ2-1, with a tentative D call TRBD1 (5 bases). Germline CDR1 SGHTA, CDR2 FQGNSA. The CDR3 length is 16 residues. CDR3 residues: CASSLAPFGRGHDQFF. CDR3 in DNA: TGTGCCAGCAGCTTAGCCCCTTTTGGAAGGGGCCATGATCAGTTCTTC.

This chain connects TRBV2 to TRBJ2-4; D is unresolved. The CDR3 contains 15 residues. Germline CDR1 reads SNHLY; CDR2 reads FYNNEI. Trimming shortened V by 4 bases and J by 0 bases, and 10 bases separated the two germline ends. The CDR3 reads CASSALSLAKNIQYF. As DNA, the CDR3 is TGTGCCAGCAGTGCACTTTCGTTAGCCAAAAACATTCAGTACTTC.

This chain joins TRBV7-9 and TRBJ2-2, with TRBD2 matching over 11 bases. Germline V CDR1 and CDR2: SEHNR, FQNEAQ (reference sequence). This CDR3 is built from 17 residues. Trimming at V came to 5 bases and at J to 1 base, leaving 6 bases not matched to a gene. CDR3 amino acids: CASSTWGLAVNTGELFF. DNA for the CDR3: TGTGCCAGCAGCACGTGGGGACTAGCGGTGAACACCGGGGAGCTGTTTTTT. Complete variable domain (other parts from reference TRBV7-9 and TRBJ2-2): DTGVSQNPRHKITKRGQNVTFRCDPISEHNRLYWYRQTLGQGPEFLTYFQNEAQLEKSRLLSDRFSAERPKGSFSTLEIQRTEQGDSAMYLCASSTWGLAVNTGELFFGEGSRLTVL.

V and J are TRBV20-1 and TRBJ1-1; D is possibly TRBD1 (5 bases). The CDR3 totals 11 residues. Trimming pared 5 bases from V and 11 bases from J, leaving 15 bases between. CDR1 DFQATT and CDR2 SNEGSKA come from the germline V gene (reference sequence). This CDR3 reads CSAVGLLRAFF. In DNA form, the CDR3 reads TGCAGTGCTGTGGGACTCCTTAGGGCTTTCTTT.

The genes are TRBV10-3 and TRBJ2-2; TRBD2 might be the D (5 bases). The CDR3 runs to 15 residues. The germline gives CDR1 ENHRY, CDR2 SYGVKD. Trimming took off 2 bases at V and 6 bases at J, with 13 bases between the two ends. The CDR3 sequence: CAISEERVRAGELFF. In DNA form, the CDR3 reads TGTGCCATCAGTGAGGAGAGGGTGAGGGCCGGGGAGCTGTTTTTT.

The genes are TRBV7-2 and TRBJ2-2; TRBD1 might be the D (5 bases). CDR1 is SGHTA, CDR2 FQGNSA, per germline. The CDR3 contains 14 residues. V dropped 2 bases and J dropped 2 bases, with 6 bases sitting between them. The CDR3 nucleotides read TGTGCCAGCAGCTTAAGGGGAAACACCGGGGAGCTGTTTTTT. Translating it yields CASSLRGNTGELFF.

The CDR3 DNA follows: TGTGCCAGCAGCGTTCAGGGGGCAAGGACTGAAGCTTTCTTT. It encodes CASSVQGARTEAFF. V gene TRBV6-5 combines with J gene TRBJ1-1; 8 positions match TRBD1. V was pared by 6 bases and J by 5 bases, with 8 bases of the junction left unmatched. The CDR3 length is 14 residues. The germline gives CDR1 MNHEY, CDR2 SVGAGI.